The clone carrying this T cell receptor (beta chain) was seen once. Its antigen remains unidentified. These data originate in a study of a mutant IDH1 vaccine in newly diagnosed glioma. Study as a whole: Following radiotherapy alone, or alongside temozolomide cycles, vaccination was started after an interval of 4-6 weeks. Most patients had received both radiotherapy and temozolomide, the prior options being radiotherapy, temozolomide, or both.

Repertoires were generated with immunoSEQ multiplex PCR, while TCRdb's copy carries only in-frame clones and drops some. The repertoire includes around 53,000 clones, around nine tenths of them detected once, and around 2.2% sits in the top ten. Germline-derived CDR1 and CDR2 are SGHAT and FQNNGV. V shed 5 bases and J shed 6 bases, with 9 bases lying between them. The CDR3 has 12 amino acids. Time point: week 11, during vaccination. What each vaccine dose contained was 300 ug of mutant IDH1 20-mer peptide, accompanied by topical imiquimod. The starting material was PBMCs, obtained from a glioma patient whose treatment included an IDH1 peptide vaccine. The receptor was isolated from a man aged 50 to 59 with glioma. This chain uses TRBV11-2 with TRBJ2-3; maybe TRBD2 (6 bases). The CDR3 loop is CASSPSVDTQYF. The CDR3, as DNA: TGTGCCAGCAGCCCTAGCGTTGATACGCAGTATTTT.